The 25 T cell receptor beta chains reported below all come from one sample, sequenced in a study of blood T cell repertoires in COVID-19. Profiled with immunoSEQ multiplex PCR; TCRdb holds only in-frame clones, not every one. The data contain 300,000 to 400,000 clones, about 90% of them singletons. Sequencing was done on a sample of peripheral blood. These receptors were obtained from a woman aged 45 to 65 who had recovered from COVID-19.

The rearrangement uses TRBV6-5 and TRBJ2-7; 7 nucleotides match TRBD1. The V and J ends lost 6 bases and 2 bases, in that order; junction bases with no gene match: 7. CDR3 length: 14 residues. CDR1 is MNHEY and CDR2 is SVGAGI in the germline V gene. For the CDR3, the DNA is TGTGCCAGCAGCCCGGGACAGACCCCCTACGAGCAGTACTTC. Amino acid sequence: CASSPGQTPYEQYF.

The V and J genes are TRBV20-1 and TRBJ2-7, with D possibly matching TRBD2 (5 bases). The CDR3 spans 11 residues. Trimming pared 5 bases from V and 4 bases from J, leaving 9 bases between. Per the germline V gene, CDR1 is DFQATT and CDR2 is SNEGSKA (reference sequence). Here the CDR3 DNA reads TGCAGTGCTTGGACTGGATACGAGCAGTACTTC. It encodes CSAWTGYEQYF.

The chain carries TRBV7-2 and TRBJ2-1; TRBD2 agrees at 14 bases. Germline CDR1 reads SGHTA; CDR2 reads FQGNSA. The V gene end was trimmed by 6 bases and the J gene end by 5 bases; junction bases not matched to a gene: 3. The CDR3 totals 15 residues. The chain's CDR3 is CASRLTSGGDNEQFF. CDR3 nucleotides: TGTGCCAGCAGGCTGACTAGCGGGGGGGACAATGAGCAGTTCTTC.

About this clone itself: At the DNA level, this CDR3 is encoded by other sequences in the same sample as well. The rearrangement joins TRBV6-2 or TRBV6-3 to TRBJ1-5; D unresolved. The V end was cut by 3 bases, the J end by 2 bases, with 14 bases between. CDR1 and CDR2 from the germline V gene are MNHEY and SVGEGT. The CDR3 is made up of 16 amino acids. This CDR3 is CASSYPGRRGNQPQHF. For the CDR3, the DNA is TGTGCCAGCAGTTATCCGGGTCGGAGGGGCAATCAGCCCCAGCATTTT.

The V call is TRBV10-3, the J call TRBJ2-2, with TRBD1 as a possible D gene (5 bases). The CDR3 length is 16 residues. Germline lookup yields CDR1 ENHRY and CDR2 SYGVKD. The V end lost 5 bases, the J end lost 4 bases, and 17 bases lay between the germline ends. The CDR3 coding sequence is TGTGCCATCAGTACCGGACAAAGCCGGGTCACCGGGGAGCTGTTTTTT. Protein product: CAISTGQSRVTGELFF.

V and J are TRBV6-2 or TRBV6-3 and TRBJ2-3, with D unresolved. V lost 2 bases to trimming and J lost 2 bases, with 17 bases between them. The CDR3 runs to 17 residues. In germline, CDR1 is MNHEY, CDR2 SVGEGT. CDR3 protein: CASSYPLAQPSTDTQYF. CDR3 bases: TGTGCCAGCAGTTACCCACTCGCCCAACCTTCCACAGATACGCAGTATTTT.

The chain employs TRBV18 and TRBJ2-7; D uncertain. Germline CDR1 and CDR2: KGHSH and LQKENI. Trimming took off 3 bases at V and 6 bases at J, with 15 bases between the two ends. The CDR3 has 14 amino acids. CDR3 residues: CASSPGNQNVEQYF. The CDR3 coding sequence is TGTGCCAGCTCACCGGGCAACCAAAACGTCGAGCAGTACTTC.

The chain uses TRBV7-9 and TRBJ2-1; 7 bases align to TRBD1. With 2 bases clipped from V and 8 bases from J, the junction kept 3 bases outside the gene matches. This CDR3 spans 13 amino acids. Per germline, CDR1 SEHNR and CDR2 FQNEAQ (reference sequence). The DNA of the CDR3 is TGTGCCAGCAGCTTACAACAGGGGTATGAGCAGTTCTTC. It is translated as CASSLQQGYEQFF.

This clone showed up just once. This chain uses TRBV21-1 with TRBJ2-7; the table assigns TRBD1, which was not confirmed against the DNA. TRBV21-1 is shown as a pseudogene. The CDR3 contains 12 residues. This chain's CDR3 is CASNQVAYEQYF. Written as DNA, the CDR3 is TGTGCCAGCAATCAGGTGGCCTACGAGCAGTACTTC.

The chain recombines TRBV7-8 with TRBJ1-1; D gene uncertain. Trimming removed 3 bases at V and 5 bases at J, with 7 bases between. The germline gives CDR1 SGHVS, CDR2 FQNEAQ. The CDR3 runs to 12 residues. Here the CDR3 reads CASSLSQTEAFF. CDR3 DNA sequence: TGTGCCAGCAGCTTGTCGCAGACTGAAGCTTTCTTT.

This clone appeared a few times. This chain uses TRBV6-5 with TRBJ2-1; TRBD1 matches 10 bases. The CDR3 spans 15 residues. Germline CDR1 and CDR2: MNHEY and SVGAGI. J was trimmed by 2 bases and V by 7 bases; bases with no gene match: 5. The CDR3 DNA reads as TGTGCCAGCACCCCGACAGGGGGCCCCTACAATGAGCAGTTCTTC. Protein product: CASTPTGGPYNEQFF.

The J gene is TRBJ2-1, the V gene TRBV4-3; 7 bases match TRBD2. CDR1 and CDR2 from the germline V gene are LGHNA and YSLEER. This CDR3 is built from 14 residues. V was pared by 0 bases and J by 7 bases, with 3 bases of the junction left unmatched. The CDR3 is CASSQDLAGNEQFF. The CDR3 DNA is TGCGCCAGCAGCCAAGACTTAGCGGGTAATGAGCAGTTCTTC.

As DNA, the CDR3 is TGTGCCAGCAGCTTCATGGCTTTGGTCACTGAAGCTTTCTTT. Amino acids: CASSFMALVTEAFF. V usage is TRBV7-2 and J usage is TRBJ1-1; D gene ambiguous. Germline-derived CDR1 and CDR2 are SGHTA and FQGNSA. V shed 3 bases and J shed 4 bases, with 12 bases lying between them. CDR3 length: 14 amino acids.

The V gene is TRBV7-3, the J gene TRBJ1-1; 7 nucleotides line up with TRBD1. Losses at the gene ends were 2 bases for V and 4 bases for J; bases not matched to a gene: 4. Germline lookup yields CDR1 SGHTA and CDR2 FQGTGA. CDR3 length: 14 amino acids. CDR3: CASSLQGVSTEAFF. CDR3 DNA sequence: TGTGCCAGCAGCTTACAGGGGGTGAGCACTGAAGCTTTCTTT.

The V gene is TRBV11-2, the J gene TRBJ2-1, with D unresolved. The CDR3 is 14 residues long. V lost 4 bases and J 3 bases, leaving 10 bases between the germline ends. The germline V gene has CDR1 SGHAT and CDR2 FQNNGV. The CDR3 reads CASSYSNGYNEQFF. The CDR3 DNA reads as TGTGCCAGCAGCTATTCGAACGGCTACAATGAGCAGTTCTTC.

The V call is TRBV28, the J call TRBJ1-2; 7 bases fit TRBD1. Germline V gives CDR1 MDHEN, CDR2 SYDVKM. V gave up 7 bases and J gave up 7 bases; unmatched junction bases: 9. The CDR3 has 13 residues. This CDR3 reads CASTPDRVGGYTF. CDR3 DNA sequence: TGTGCCAGCACCCCAGACAGGGTGGGTGGCTACACCTTC.

CDR3 loop: CASSRGGNTEAFF. CDR3 DNA sequence: TGTGCCAGCAGCCGAGGGGGGAACACTGAAGCTTTCTTT. This chain joins TRBV11-3 and TRBJ1-1; D is possibly TRBD1 (6 bases). Germline V lookup: CDR1 SGHNT, CDR2 YENEEA. CDR3 length: 13 residues. Trimming stripped 5 bases from V and 1 base from J, with 8 bases between. Full variable domain (remainder filled in from reference TRBV11-3 and TRBJ1-1): EAGVVQSPRYKIIEKKQPVAFWCNPISGHNTLYWYLQNLGQGPELLIRYENEEAVDDSQLPKDRFSAERLKGVDSTLKIQPAELGDSAVYLCASSRGGNTEAFFGQGTRLTVV.

This clone was recorded a few times. The J gene is TRBJ1-2, the V gene TRBV9; 8 nucleotides agree with TRBD1. J was trimmed by 2 bases and V by 3 bases; bases with no gene match: 3. The CDR3 length is 14 residues. The germline V gene has CDR1 SGDLS and CDR2 YYNGEE. CDR3 in DNA: TGTGCCAGCAGCGAGCAGGGGGCGAACTATGGCTACACCTTC. Translation: CASSEQGANYGYTF.

The rearrangement joins TRBV2 to TRBJ2-2; D unclear. The germline V gene has CDR1 SNHLY and CDR2 FYNNEI. The CDR3 covers 11 residues. V lost 8 bases and J 6 bases, leaving 7 bases between the germline ends. In DNA form, the CDR3 reads TGTGCCAGCGGGCAGGCCGGGGAGCTGTTTTTT. Protein sequence: CASGQAGELFF. The whole variable domain, remainder taken from reference TRBV2 and TRBJ2-2, is EPEVTQTPSHQVTQMGQEVILRCVPISNHLYFYWYRQILGQKVEFLVSFYNNEISEKSEIFDDQFSVERPDGSNFTLKIRSTKLEDSAMYFCASGQAGELFFGEGSRLTVL.

V is TRBV28 and J is TRBJ2-7; a possible D gene is TRBD2 (6 bases). This CDR3 spans 15 amino acids. V was trimmed by 2 bases and J by 1 base, leaving 12 bases between them. Germline V gene sequence: CDR1 MDHEN, CDR2 SYDVKM. Here the CDR3 DNA reads TGTGCCAGCAGTTTAGGAGGGACGGCTTCCTACGAGCAGTACTTC. This translates into CASSLGGTASYEQYF.

CDR3 protein: CASSLHPNTFEQFF. As DNA, the CDR3 is TGTGCCAGCAGCTTACACCCTAATACGTTTGAGCAGTTCTTC. The V gene is TRBV7-2, the J gene TRBJ2-1; D is ambiguous. Trimming took 2 bases from V and 9 from J, leaving 14 bases between them. In germline, CDR1 is SGHTA, CDR2 FQGNSA. The CDR3 sequence is 14 residues long.

The genes are TRBV12-5 and TRBJ1-2, with D possibly being TRBD1 (5 bases). The V end lost 1 base, the J end lost 4 bases, and 7 bases lay between the germline ends. The CDR3 length is 13 residues. Germline lookup yields CDR1 LGHNT and CDR2 FRNRAP. CDR3 in amino acids: CASGLDQGYGYTF. The CDR3 bases are TGTGCTAGTGGTTTGGACCAGGGCTATGGCTACACCTTC. Variable domain in full (rest from reference TRBV12-5 and TRBJ1-2): DARVTQTPRHKVTEMGQEVTMRCQPILGHNTVFWYRQTMMQGLELLAYFRNRAPLDDSGMPKDRFSAEMPDATLATLKIQPSEPRDSAVYFCASGLDQGYGYTFGSGTRLTVV.

The rearrangement links TRBV3-1 (or the pseudogene TRBV3-2) to TRBJ2-3; 9 nucleotides line up with TRBD1. The CDR3 runs 17 residues. V lost 6 bases to trimming and J lost 2 bases; unmatched junction nucleotides: 12. Germline CDR1 reads LGHDT; CDR2 reads YNNKEL (reference sequence). DNA of the CDR3: TGTGCCAGCAGTTTCACCGGGACAGGGAGATCCACAGATACGCAGTATTTT. Encoded protein: CASSFTGTGRSTDTQYF.

In its sample, this clone was seen once. The V gene is TRBV9, the J gene TRBJ2-5; 9 positions agree with TRBD2. J gave up 3 bases and V 5 bases, and 5 bases lay outside the gene matches. The V gene's germline CDR1 is SGDLS and CDR2 YYNGEE. The CDR3 has 14 amino acids. The CDR3 here is CASSRGGAEETQYF. In nucleotides, the CDR3 is TGTGCCAGCAGTCGCGGGGGGGCAGAAGAGACCCAGTACTTC.

The chain employs TRBV4-3 and TRBJ2-7; the D gene is possibly TRBD2 (6 bases). Per germline, CDR1 LGHNA and CDR2 YSLEER. The CDR3 has 15 residues. Trimming took 1 base from V and 4 from J, leaving 14 bases between them. The CDR3 DNA reads TGCGCCAGCAGCCAAGGAAGATCAGGGAGGTACGAGCAGTACTTC. Amino acid sequence: CASSQGRSGRYEQYF.